Shown below are 31 T cell receptor beta chains from a single sample sequenced in a study of cytomegalovirus exposure and HLA in healthy donors (dated by TCRdb to 2016 to 2017). The library relied on the immunoSEQ multiplex PCR assay. The multiplex PCR relied on a mix of 60 forward primers for TCR Vbeta segments and 13 reverse primers for TCR Jbeta segments. Not all clones reach the TCRdb copy of this immuneACCESS table, which keeps in-frame sequences only. Checked studies attribute under half of the gap to unresolved V genes and leave the rest unexplained. Counted in this sample were about 190,000 clones; around 75% of them appeared once. The ten most abundant clones make up approximately 6.3% of the sample. The specimen was PBMCs. The receptors derive from a man aged 35 to 55 in good health and CMV-seropositive.

The gene calls are TRBV5-1 and TRBJ2-3; possible D gene TRBD1, 6 bases. Trimming shortened V by 0 bases and J by 3 bases, and 11 bases separated the two germline ends. Germline lookup yields CDR1 SGHRS and CDR2 YFSETQ. The CDR3 has 15 amino acids. The CDR3 coding sequence is TGCGCCAGCAGCTTGGACAGGGTCGGAACAGATACGCAGTATTTT. It encodes CASSLDRVGTDTQYF.

The chain joins TRBV11-1 to TRBJ2-3; the match to TRBD1 covers 7 bases. The CDR3 has 16 amino acids. V trimming: 5 bases; J trimming: 4 bases; junction bases outside the gene matches: 12. CDR1 SGHAT and CDR2 FQDESV come from the germline V gene (reference sequence). This CDR3 is CASSPLTGRSPDTQYF. The CDR3 region has the DNA TGTGCCAGCAGCCCGCTGACAGGGCGTTCCCCAGATACGCAGTATTTT.

The chain recombines TRBV4-1 with TRBJ1-2; a possible D gene is TRBD1 (5 bases). The CDR3 is 20 residues long. The V and J ends lost 0 bases and 6 bases respectively, with 29 bases between them. CDR1 is MGHRA and CDR2 is YSYEKL in the germline V gene. DNA of the CDR3: TGCGCCAGCAGCCAAGATAGGTCCCTTTCGACAGTCGGGGGGATTCATGGCTACACCTTC. Translated, it gives CASSQDRSLSTVGGIHGYTF.

The chain has TRBV29-1 and TRBJ1-2; TRBD1 is a possible D gene (5 bases). The CDR3 extends over 15 amino acids. Germline CDR1 reads SQVTM; CDR2 reads ANQGSEA. V lost 4 bases and J 0 bases, leaving 15 bases between the germline ends. The DNA of the CDR3 is TGCAGCGTTGGGGGGGAAACCATCACTAACTATGGCTACACCTTC. Translation: CSVGGETITNYGYTF. The variable domain in full, completed from reference TRBV29-1 and TRBJ1-2, reads SAVISQKPSRDICQRGTSLTIQCQVDSQVTMMFWYRQQPGQSLTLIATANQGSEATYESGFVIDKFPISRPNLTFSTLTVSNMSPEDSSIYLCSVGGETITNYGYTFGSGTRLTVV.

The rearrangement joins TRBV25-1 to TRBJ2-3, with TRBD1 identical over 10 bases. The V and J ends lost 10 bases and 5 bases, in that order; junction bases with no gene match: 6. This CDR3 is built from 13 residues. Looked up from germline, CDR1 is MGHDK and CDR2 is SYGVNS. The CDR3 region has the DNA TGTGCCACCGAGACAGGGGGCGGAGATACGCAGTATTTT. Its protein is CATETGGGDTQYF.

The chain carries TRBV28 and TRBJ1-2; D not certain. This CDR3 has 13 amino acids. Trimming stripped 6 bases from V and 2 bases from J, with 10 bases between. Germline V gene data show CDR1 as MDHEN and CDR2 as SYDVKM. CDR3 sequence: CASSRGLNYGYTF. CDR3 in DNA: TGTGCCAGCAGCCGAGGACTCAACTATGGCTACACCTTC.

The genes are TRBV9 and TRBJ1-5; no firm D call. The V gene lost 0 bases and the J gene lost 3 bases, with 4 bases spanning the gap. CDR3 size: 13 residues. Germline lookup yields CDR1 SGDLS and CDR2 YYNGEE. CDR3 loop: CASSVGLNQPQHF. The CDR3 DNA reads as TGTGCCAGCAGCGTAGGGCTCAATCAGCCCCAGCATTTT.

J is TRBJ2-5 and V is TRBV7-6; maybe TRBD2 (5 bases). This CDR3 comprises 14 residues. The V gene's germline CDR1 is SGHVS and CDR2 FNYEAQ. Trimming pared 1 base from V and 5 bases from J, leaving 11 bases between. Written as DNA, the CDR3 is TGTGCCAGCAGCTTAGAAGCGGCAAGGGAGACCCAGTACTTC. It is translated as CASSLEAARETQYF.

The chain uses TRBV5-4 and TRBJ2-1, with D unresolved. The CDR3 loop spans 15 amino acids. Germline assignment: CDR1 SGHNT and CDR2 YYREEE (reference sequence). The V gene lost 0 bases and the J gene lost 4 bases, with 11 bases spanning the gap. Written as DNA, the CDR3 is TGTGCCAGCAGCTTGGTCAGGTCAACGTACAATGAGCAGTTCTTC. Translating gives CASSLVRSTYNEQFF.

The chain combines TRBV28 with TRBJ1-1, with a possible D match to TRBD1 (5 bases). The CDR3 sequence is 15 residues long. V was clipped by 3 bases and J by 7 bases, with 18 bases between them. Per the germline V gene, CDR1 is MDHEN and CDR2 is SYDVKM. CDR3 residues: CASSFETRTGGEAFF. The CDR3 coding sequence is TGTGCCAGCAGTTTCGAGACTCGCACCGGGGGTGAAGCTTTCTTT. The full variable domain, rest sourced from reference TRBV28 and TRBJ1-1, is DVKVTQSSRYLVKRTGEKVFLECVQDMDHENMFWYRQDPGLGLRLIYFSYDVKMKEKGDIPEGYSVSREKKERFSLILESASTNQTSMYLCASSFETRTGGEAFFGQGTRLTVV.

This rearrangement joins TRBV7-2 to TRBJ1-1, with TRBD1 identical over 7 bases. Germline trimming cut 7 bases from V and 8 bases from J; bases unmatched to any gene: 4. Germline-derived CDR1 and CDR2 are SGHTA and FQGNSA. This CDR3 is built from 11 residues. CDR3: CASTRRGEAFF. CDR3 DNA: TGTGCCAGCACCCGCAGGGGGGAAGCTTTCTTT.

This clone was seen only a few times. The V gene is TRBV12-2, the J gene TRBJ2-6; TRBD1 was called by the table and not checked on the DNA. TRBV12-2 is a pseudogene. This CDR3 comprises 22 residues. The CDR3: CASRLAPNRLDRGVTGANVLTF. In DNA, the CDR3 is TGTGCAAGTCGCTTAGCCCCGAACAGACTTGACAGGGGAGTGACTGGGGCCAACGTCCTGACTTTC.

V is TRBV10-3 and J is TRBJ1-1; perhaps TRBD1 as D (6 bases). CDR1 and CDR2 from the germline V gene are ENHRY and SYGVKD. Trimming took off 0 bases at V and 2 bases at J, with 13 bases between the two ends. This CDR3 contains 16 residues. DNA of the CDR3: TGTGCCATCAGTGAGTCAATCAGGGGCCGAAACACTGAAGCTTTCTTT. Translating gives CAISESIRGRNTEAFF.

The V call is TRBV19, the J call TRBJ2-2; perhaps TRBD1 as D (5 bases). V was trimmed by 5 bases and J by 6 bases, leaving 13 bases between them. Per germline, CDR1 LNHDA and CDR2 SQIVND (reference sequence). The CDR3 length is 14 residues. CDR3 residues: CASSFRVVSGELFF. The CDR3 nucleotides are TGTGCCAGTAGTTTCAGGGTCGTCTCCGGGGAGCTGTTTTTT.

This sequence joins TRBV9 and TRBJ2-3; TRBD2 matches at 10 bases. The V gene's germline CDR1 is SGDLS and CDR2 YYNGEE. Unmatched junction bases numbered 10, after V lost 4 bases and J lost 2 bases. The CDR3 runs 17 residues. The CDR3 coding sequence is TGTGCCAGCAGCCCTACAAGGACTAGCGGCTACACAGATACGCAGTATTTT. It specifies CASSPTRTSGYTDTQYF.

This chain uses TRBV10-2 with TRBJ1-1; unclear D gene. The length of the CDR3 is 12 residues. V was trimmed by 6 bases and J by 7 bases, leaving 12 bases between them. The germline CDR1 and CDR2 sequences are WSHSY and SAAADI. The CDR3 DNA is TGCGCCAGCAGGGATCTCGGGGTTGAAGCTTTCTTT. Translated, it gives CASRDLGVEAFF.

This clone was seen more than once but under ten times. This rearrangement joins TRBV18 to TRBJ1-1, with TRBD1 matching 7 bases. Germline V gene lookup returns CDR1 KGHSH and CDR2 LQKENI. With V trimmed by 0 bases and J by 0 bases, 19 bases remained unmatched. This CDR3 has 21 residues. The DNA of the CDR3 is TGTGCCAGCTCACCACCGGCTATAAACGGGACAGATTTCCTCGTGAACACTGAAGCTTTCTTT. This sequence encodes CASSPPAINGTDFLVNTEAFF.

Comment on this clone: The germline gene is not matched at one end of the junction; a read error may be the cause. The gene calls are TRBV9 and TRBJ2-1; 10 bases are shared with TRBD1. CDR3 length: 15 residues. Germline CDR1 and CDR2: SGDLS and YYNGEE. The CDR3 is CASSSRTGGDKEQFF. The CDR3 DNA is TGTGCCAGCAGCTCCCGGACAGGGGGAGACAAGGAGCAGTTCTTC. Full variable domain (remainder filled in from reference TRBV9 and TRBJ2-1): DSGVTQTPKHLITATGQRVTLRCSPRSGDLSVYWYQQSLDQGLQFLIQYYNGEERAKGNILERFSAQQFPDLHSELNLSSLELGDSALYFCASSSRTGGDKEQFFGPGTRLTVL.

V and J are TRBV25-1 and TRBJ1-2, with 7 bases lining up with TRBD1. After removal of 4 bases from V and 4 bases from J, the junction contained 3 bases not matched to a gene. CDR1 and CDR2 from the germline V gene are MGHDK and SYGVNS. This CDR3 has 13 amino acids. For the CDR3, the DNA is TGTGCCAGCAGTGGGGGGACAGTCTATGGCTACACCTTC. It translates to CASSGGTVYGYTF.

The chain combines TRBV11-2 with TRBJ2-5; 8 bases are a match to TRBD2. The CDR3 consists of 16 residues. The junction had 8 bases not matched to a gene; V was cut back by 4 bases and J by 1 base. Germline CDR1 reads SGHAT; CDR2 reads FQNNGV. CDR3 protein: CASSSREGGTQETQYF. The CDR3 DNA follows: TGTGCCAGCAGCTCCCGGGAGGGGGGAACCCAAGAGACCCAGTACTTC.

V gene TRBV25-1 combines with J gene TRBJ2-1; 8 positions match TRBD1. The CDR3 totals 17 residues. Losses at the gene ends were 1 base for V and 7 bases for J; bases not matched to a gene: 12. CDR1 is MGHDK and CDR2 is SYGVNS in the germline V gene. In DNA, the CDR3 is TGTGCCAGCAGTGAATCAGGACAGGGATCTCCTAGTAATGAGCAGTTCTTC. Its translation is CASSESGQGSPSNEQFF. Full variable domain (missing parts from reference TRBV25-1 and TRBJ2-1): EADIYQTPRYLVIGTGKKITLECSQTMGHDKMYWYQQDPGMELHLIHYSYGVNSTEKGDLSSESTVSRIRTEHFPLTLESARPSHTSQYLCASSESGQGSPSNEQFFGPGTRLTVL.

This clone showed up just a few times. The chain carries TRBV4-1 and TRBJ2-6, with D unresolved. The CDR3 is 15 residues long. Per germline, CDR1 MGHRA and CDR2 YSYEKL. V was clipped by 6 bases and J by 2 bases, with 11 bases between them. This CDR3 is CASRHLTTGANVLTF. CDR3 nucleotide sequence: TGCGCCAGCAGACACCTGACAACTGGGGCCAACGTCCTGACTTTC.

This clone was counted a few times. The V call is TRBV27, the J call TRBJ2-5, with TRBD2 identical over 9 bases. The end of the DNA aligns better with TRBJ2-7, so the J call may be wrong. Germline CDR1 reads MNHEY; CDR2 reads SMNVEV (reference sequence). The CDR3 is made up of 15 amino acids. The CDR3 loop reads CASSAAGGTTYEQYF. The DNA for the CDR3 is TGTGCCAGCAGTGCAGCGGGGGGAACCACCTACGAGCAGTACTTC.

The CDR3 coding sequence is TGTGCCAGCAGCCCTGAACCCGGGACAGCGGCCTACGAGCAGTACTTC. It translates to CASSPEPGTAAYEQYF. The chain recombines TRBV28 with TRBJ2-7, with 7 nucleotides matching TRBD1. Trimming took 6 bases from V and 2 from J; bases not matched to a gene: 13. This CDR3 has 16 amino acids. Per germline, CDR1 MDHEN and CDR2 SYDVKM.

V is TRBV2 and J is TRBJ2-5; unclear D gene. The J call is in doubt because the DNA end fits TRBJ2-7 better. The CDR3 has 15 amino acids. CDR1 is SNHLY, CDR2 FYNNEI, per germline. The CDR3 loop reads CASSSPSRSSYEQYF. CDR3 nucleotides: TGTGCCAGCAGTAGCCCCTCGAGGAGCTCCTACGAGCAGTACTTC.

This chain links TRBV5-1 with TRBJ2-5, with D perhaps matching TRBD2 (6 bases). This CDR3 comprises 15 residues. The V and J ends lost 0 bases and 5 bases respectively, with 14 bases between them. Germline loops: CDR1 SGHRS, CDR2 YFSETQ. The CDR3 nucleotides read TGCGCCAGCAGCTTGGAGCCAGGGAGGTCGGAGACCCAGTACTTC. Its protein is CASSLEPGRSETQYF.

The rearrangement uses TRBV14 and TRBJ2-2; 9 bases are shared with TRBD2. Germline V gene sequence: CDR1 SGHDN, CDR2 FVKESK. J was trimmed by 0 bases and V by 0 bases; bases with no gene match: 5. CDR3 size: 18 residues. This CDR3 reads CASSQDISGGANTGELFF. The CDR3 DNA is TGTGCCAGCAGCCAAGATATTAGCGGGGGCGCGAACACCGGGGAGCTGTTTTTT.

V and J are TRBV27 and TRBJ1-1; 10 bases map to TRBD1. CDR1 and CDR2 (germline): MNHEY, SMNVEV (reference sequence). The junction had 2 bases not matched to a gene; V was cut back by 2 bases and J by 5 bases. CDR3 length: 14 amino acids. The CDR3 region is CASSLGTGVTEAFF. DNA for the CDR3: TGTGCCAGCAGTTTAGGGACAGGGGTAACTGAAGCTTTCTTT.

The chain uses TRBV28 and TRBJ1-1; TRBD1 might be the D (5 bases). Germline-derived CDR1 and CDR2 are MDHEN and SYDVKM. V shed 5 bases and J shed 0 bases, with 10 bases lying between them. CDR3 length: 14 amino acids. The CDR3 sequence: CASSTTDMNTEAFF. In nucleotides, the CDR3 is TGTGCCAGCAGTACTACGGACATGAACACTGAAGCTTTCTTT.

The chain is built from TRBV2 and TRBJ2-7; D is unresolved. The CDR3 sequence is 14 residues long. Germline CDR1 reads SNHLY; CDR2 reads FYNNEI. V was cut by 2 bases and J by 0 bases, with 8 bases left in between. CDR3 loop: CASSETAHSYEQYF. CDR3 coding DNA: TGTGCCAGCAGTGAAACAGCACACTCCTACGAGCAGTACTTC. The full variable domain, in which reference TRBV2 and TRBJ2-7 provide the parts outside the CDR3, is EPEVTQTPSHQVTQMGQEVILRCVPISNHLYFYWYRQILGQKVEFLVSFYNNEISEKSEIFDDQFSVERPDGSNFTLKIRSTKLEDSAMYFCASSETAHSYEQYFGPGTRLTVT.

This clone was seen a handful of times. The chain is built from TRBV15 and TRBJ2-7, with D possibly TRBD1 on 6 matching bases. This CDR3 is 14 amino acids long. Per germline, CDR1 LNHNV and CDR2 YYDKDF (reference sequence). Trimming removed 7 bases at V and 5 bases at J, with 18 bases between. The CDR3 DNA follows: TGTGCCACCACCGATCAGGGGTTAAGCGACGAGCAGTACTTC. Protein: CATTDQGLSDEQYF.